This passage covers 28 T cell receptor beta chains from one sample sequenced in a study of cytomegalovirus exposure and HLA in healthy donors. With 60 Vbeta and 13 Jbeta primers, the PCR was carried out. The method was immunoSEQ multiplex PCR; TCRdb's version includes in-frame clones alone and lacks a portion of them. The table counts over 65,000 clones; less than 1.5% lies in the top ten. Sequenced material: PBMCs. These TCRs come from a woman aged 30 to 39 in good health and CMV-seronegative.

The J gene is TRBJ2-3, the V gene TRBV5-1, with 8 bases matching TRBD1. Germline V gene lookup returns CDR1 SGHRS and CDR2 YFSETQ. The CDR3 has 15 amino acids. The V gene end was trimmed by 2 bases and the J gene end by 2 bases; junction bases not matched to a gene: 4. CDR3 sequence reads: CASSLGQGLTDTQYF. CDR3 bases: TGCGCCAGCAGCTTAGGACAGGGCCTCACAGATACGCAGTATTTT. The variable domain in full, completed from reference TRBV5-1 and TRBJ2-3, reads KAGVTQTPRYLIKTRGQQVTLSCSPISGHRSVSWYQQTPGQGLQFLFEYFSETQRNKGNFPGRFSGRQFSNSRSEMNVSTLELGDSALYLCASSLGQGLTDTQYFGPGTRLTVL.

The V and J genes are TRBV11-2 and TRBJ2-7, with D possibly matching TRBD1 (6 bases). This CDR3 contains 13 residues. The ends were cut back, 10 bases at V and 6 bases at J, with 19 bases in the middle. The germline gives CDR1 SGHAT, CDR2 FQNNGV. CDR3 sequence: CATGTGLILEQYF. CDR3 coding DNA: TGTGCCACCGGCACAGGGCTAATACTCGAGCAGTACTTC.

Remarks on this clone: Sequence at one end of the junction differs from germline and may be a read error. The chain links TRBV2 to TRBJ2-5; TRBD2 aligns across 12 bases. This CDR3 is built from 15 residues. Germline lookup yields CDR1 SNHLY and CDR2 FYNNEI. DNA of the CDR3: TGTGCCAGCAGTAGACTAGCGGGGGCTCAAGAGAACCAGTACTTC. Translation gives CASSRLAGAQENQYF.

The genes are TRBV5-4 and TRBJ2-2; tentatively, D is TRBD1 (5 bases). V gave up 1 base and J gave up 4 bases, with 5 bases separating them. Germline V lookup: CDR1 SGHNT, CDR2 YYREEE (reference sequence). The CDR3 loop spans 13 amino acids. The CDR3 DNA follows: TGTGCCAGCAGCTTGCAGGGCACCGGGGAGCTGTTTTTT. Encoded protein: CASSLQGTGELFF.

The chain has TRBV9 and TRBJ2-2, with D hard to call. The CDR3 has 14 amino acids. Germline assignment: CDR1 SGDLS and CDR2 YYNGEE. V lost 3 bases, J lost 4 bases, and 10 bases lay in between. The CDR3 coding sequence is TGTGCCAGCAGCGCCCAAGTGAGCACCGGGGAGCTGTTTTTT. Its translation: CASSAQVSTGELFF.

This chain uses TRBV4-1 with TRBJ2-3, with 9 bases lining up with TRBD1. Unmatched junction bases numbered 6, after V lost 3 bases and J lost 11 bases. This CDR3 spans 13 amino acids. CDR1 is MGHRA and CDR2 is YSYEKL in the germline V gene. CDR3 sequence: CASSQAQGQGQYF. CDR3 nucleotide sequence: TGCGCCAGCAGCCAGGCCCAGGGACAGGGGCAGTATTTT.

Note on this clone: At one of its ends the junction is not consistent with the germline gene, which may arise from a read error. The chain joins TRBV30 to TRBJ1-4; D gene unclear. Germline V gene data show CDR1 as GTSNPN and CDR2 as SVGIG (reference sequence). The CDR3 is 15 residues long. The CDR3 spells CAGSVGGSRREKLFF. CDR3 nucleotide sequence: TGTGCCGGGAGTGTAGGAGGGAGCCGGAGGGAAAAACTGTTTTTT.

The chain uses TRBV5-1 and TRBJ2-2; 8 bases fit TRBD2. The length of the CDR3 is 15 residues. J gave up 6 bases and V 0 bases, and 4 bases lay outside the gene matches. Per the germline V gene, CDR1 is SGHRS and CDR2 is YFSETQ. CDR3 amino acids: CASSLGAGDAGELFF. The CDR3 DNA reads as TGCGCCAGCAGCTTGGGAGCGGGAGATGCCGGGGAGCTGTTTTTT.

The chain combines TRBV30 with TRBJ2-5, with D tentatively TRBD1 (5 bases). CDR1 is GTSNPN and CDR2 is SVGIG in the germline V gene (reference sequence). The CDR3 totals 13 residues. Trimming removed 0 bases from V and 3 bases from J, with 8 bases in between. The CDR3 region has the DNA TGTGCCTGGAGTGTACGACAGAAAGAGACCCAGTACTTC. Amino acids: CAWSVRQKETQYF.

The chain uses TRBV11-2 and TRBJ2-7; 10 nucleotides match TRBD1. V was clipped by 5 bases and J by 6 bases; unmatched bases: 10. Germline CDR1 SGHAT, CDR2 FQNNGV. This CDR3 contains 15 residues. As DNA, the CDR3 is TGTGCCAGCAGCCCCGTTGGGACAGGGGCTTCCGAGCAGTACTTC. Encoded protein: CASSPVGTGASEQYF.

The chain has TRBV30 and TRBJ2-1, with 9 bases matching TRBD2. Germline lookup yields CDR1 GTSNPN and CDR2 SVGIG (reference sequence). The V segment lost 3 bases and the J segment 2 bases; nucleotides outside the gene matches: 5. This CDR3 has 15 residues. As DNA, the CDR3 is TGTGCCTGGAGGTCACTAGCGGGTGCCTACAATGAGCAGTTCTTC. Translation: CAWRSLAGAYNEQFF.

V gene TRBV6-1 combines with J gene TRBJ1-1, with a tentative D call TRBD1 (5 bases). The CDR3 runs 15 residues. Per the germline V gene, CDR1 is MNHNS and CDR2 is SASEGT. The V end lost 0 bases, the J end lost 10 bases, and 18 bases lay between the germline ends. Here the CDR3 DNA reads TGTGCCAGCAGTGAAGCGCTTCGGGGGACCTGGGGAGCTTTCTTT. It translates to CASSEALRGTWGAFF.

The gene calls are TRBV7-8 and TRBJ2-2; the match to TRBD2 covers 7 bases. This CDR3 comprises 15 residues. Unmatched junction bases numbered 8, after V lost 5 bases and J lost 5 bases. CDR1 and CDR2 (germline): SGHVS, FQNEAQ. The CDR3 bases are TGTGCCAGCAGCCTGGGGCGGGGGTCGACCGGGGAGCTGTTTTTT. This codes for CASSLGRGSTGELFF. The variable domain in full, completed from reference TRBV7-8 and TRBJ2-2, reads GAGVSQSPRYKVAKRGQDVALRCDPISGHVSLFWYQQALGQGPEFLTYFQNEAQLDKSGLPSDRFFAERPEGSVSTLKIQRTQQEDSAVYLCASSLGRGSTGELFFGEGSRLTVL.

As DNA, the CDR3 is TGCGCCAGCAGCCGAGACCTTCGACAGGGGCAATTCGTCACCATATATTTT. It codes for CASSRDLRQGQFVTIYF. V is TRBV4-1 and J is TRBJ1-3; 8 bases fit TRBD1. This CDR3 is built from 17 residues. V was clipped by 4 bases and J by 9 bases; unmatched bases: 17. Per the germline V gene, CDR1 is MGHRA and CDR2 is YSYEKL.

The chain employs TRBV5-1 and TRBJ1-1; 7 nucleotides align to TRBD1. The V and J ends lost 3 bases and 1 base, in that order; junction bases with no gene match: 3. The length of the CDR3 is 14 residues. The germline V gene encodes CDR1 SGHRS and CDR2 YFSETQ. The CDR3 nucleotides are TGCGCCAGCAGCTCGGGACAGACGAACACTGAAGCTTTCTTT. Translated: CASSSGQTNTEAFF.

The chain joins TRBV29-1 to TRBJ1-1; perhaps TRBD1 as D (6 bases). Trimming removed 2 bases from V and 10 bases from J, with 20 bases in between. Germline V CDR1 and CDR2: SQVTM, ANQGSEA. This CDR3 is 14 amino acids long. The CDR3 sequence: CSVEIRTGRGVAFF. As DNA, the CDR3 is TGCAGCGTTGAAATCAGGACGGGCAGGGGTGTAGCTTTCTTT.

The chain employs TRBV6-1 and TRBJ2-1; 7 bases align to TRBD2. The V and J ends lost 11 bases and 5 bases, in that order; junction bases with no gene match: 3. Germline V gene data show CDR1 as MNHNS and CDR2 as SASEGT. The CDR3 contains 11 residues. CDR3 sequence: CALAADNEQFF. DNA of the CDR3: TGTGCCCTAGCGGCCGACAATGAGCAGTTCTTC.

The chain has TRBV30 and TRBJ1-4; weak D call: TRBD1 (5 bases). With 3 bases removed from V and 5 bases from J, the gap between germline ends came to 16 bases. In germline, CDR1 is GTSNPN, CDR2 SVGIG (reference sequence). The CDR3 runs to 15 residues. In DNA form, the CDR3 reads TGTGCCTGGAGGGGGGGAGGGTCAGGAAATGAAAAACTGTTTTTT. This sequence encodes CAWRGGGSGNEKLFF.

This chain joins TRBV30 and TRBJ1-6, with D possibly TRBD1 on 5 matching bases. The germline V and J ends were trimmed by 7 bases and 10 bases, with 20 bases remaining between them. Germline values: CDR1 GTSNPN, CDR2 SVGIG (reference sequence). The CDR3 runs to 14 residues. As DNA, the CDR3 is TGTGCCTATTCCAGGGTATCCAACAGATCACCCCTCCACTTT. Translated, it gives CAYSRVSNRSPLHF.

The rearrangement uses TRBV7-9 and TRBJ2-3; 10 nucleotides match TRBD1. This CDR3 comprises 17 residues. CDR1 is SEHNR and CDR2 is FQNEAQ in the germline V gene (reference sequence). With 5 bases clipped from V and 4 bases from J, the junction kept 12 bases outside the gene matches. The CDR3 coding sequence is TGTGCCAGCAGCCCGCCGTGGGGGACAGGGGACGCAGATACGCAGTATTTT. It is translated as CASSPPWGTGDADTQYF.

V and J are TRBV5-6 and TRBJ1-2; unclear D gene. Between the trimmed V and J ends, which lost 3 bases and 8 bases, there was a span of 14 bases. The germline V gene has CDR1 SGHDT and CDR2 YYEEEE. This CDR3 comprises 13 residues. The CDR3 DNA is TGTGCCAGCAGCTCCGCTGACTCGCAGGGCTACACCTTC. Translation: CASSSADSQGYTF. Looking up the rest from reference TRBV5-6 and TRBJ1-2 gives the full variable domain: DAGVTQSPTHLIKTRGQQVTLRCSPKSGHDTVSWYQQALGQGPQFIFQYYEEEERQRGNFPDRFSGHQFPNYSSELNVNALLLGDSALYLCASSSADSQGYTFGSGTRLTVV.

This chain links TRBV6-5 with TRBJ2-7; 9 bases are a match to TRBD1. From germline, CDR1 is MNHEY and CDR2 SVGAGI. The CDR3 length is 15 residues. V gave up 6 bases and J gave up 5 bases; unmatched junction bases: 11. The CDR3 nucleotides are TGTGCCAGCAGACTCCCCGGGACAGGGATCCACGAGCAGTACTTC. Translated, it gives CASRLPGTGIHEQYF.

This chain connects TRBV6-1 to TRBJ2-2; the D gene is possibly TRBD1 (6 bases). Germline V gene data show CDR1 as MNHNS and CDR2 as SASEGT. Trimming stripped 6 bases from V and 4 bases from J, with 12 bases between. The CDR3 extends over 14 amino acids. This CDR3 is CASRLGHITGELFF. The CDR3 coding sequence is TGTGCCAGCAGATTGGGACATATCACCGGGGAGCTGTTTTTT.

The chain couples TRBV6-6 to TRBJ1-6, with D possibly TRBD1 on 5 matching bases. Germline CDR1 and CDR2: MNHNY and SVGAGI (reference sequence). The V gene lost 6 bases and the J gene lost 8 bases, with 14 bases spanning the gap. The CDR3 has 14 residues. DNA of the CDR3: TGTGCCAGCAGGGCCGGGACTGAGTATTCACCCCTCCACTTT. Translation gives CASRAGTEYSPLHF.

The gene calls are TRBV5-1 and TRBJ2-5, with 12 nucleotides matching TRBD2. This CDR3 comprises 16 residues. Per germline, CDR1 SGHRS and CDR2 YFSETQ. Trimming cost V 4 bases and J 4 bases; bases outside gene matches: 8. The CDR3 DNA reads TGCGCCAGCAGCGGACTAGCGGGGTCCGTGGGAGAGACCCAGTACTTC. Translation: CASSGLAGSVGETQYF.

The chain joins TRBV19 to TRBJ1-5, with 11 bases lining up with TRBD1. The CDR3 covers 16 residues. The J segment lost 6 bases and the V segment lost 7 bases, leaving 11 bases of the junction unmatched. Germline V gene lookup returns CDR1 LNHDA and CDR2 SQIVND (reference sequence). CDR3 nucleotides: TGTGCCAGTACTCATAGGGGACAGGGGGTGGCTCAGCCCCAGCATTTT. This sequence encodes CASTHRGQGVAQPQHF.

V is TRBV30 and J is TRBJ2-3; TRBD2 matches 12 bases. After removal of 2 bases from V and 3 bases from J, the junction contained 9 bases not matched to a gene. Germline V gene lookup returns CDR1 GTSNPN and CDR2 SVGIG (reference sequence). The CDR3 length is 17 residues. CDR3 bases: TGTGCCTGGAGTACCCTAAGGACTAGCGGGGTGACAGATACGCAGTATTTT. Encoded protein: CAWSTLRTSGVTDTQYF.

The V gene is TRBV2, the J gene TRBJ2-3, with D maybe TRBD2 (6 bases). The germline gives CDR1 SNHLY, CDR2 FYNNEI. V lost 6 bases and J 2 bases, leaving 21 bases between the germline ends. There are 17 residues in the CDR3. The CDR3 reads CASSSLAGAQITDTQYF. The CDR3 DNA sequence: TGTGCCAGCAGCTCACTAGCCGGGGCACAAATCACAGATACGCAGTATTTT.